This TCR beta chain comes out of a study of shared clonotypes between healthy human individuals. Assay used: immunoSEQ multiplex PCR; TCRdb lists only in-frame clones, some missing. The sample holds 850,000 to 1,200,000 clones, around 76% seen once. The sequence was collected from a young man in good health. Sequencing was carried out using memory CD4+ T cells sorted from blood. As for subset: CD45RA-negative fraction.

DNA of the CDR3: TGTGCCAGCAGGGCGGCAGGTCTCGCGAACACCGGGGAGCTGTTTTTT. Its translation is CASRAAGLANTGELFF. This chain connects TRBV7-3 to TRBJ2-2; D not resolved. The length of the CDR3 is 16 residues. Per the germline V gene, CDR1 is SGHTA and CDR2 is FQGTGA. V was cut by 6 bases and J by 0 bases, with 14 bases left in between.